This TCR beta chain was sequenced for a study of blood T cell repertoires in COVID-19 (dated by TCRdb to 2020 to 2022). As for the study more broadly: The collaborator samples originated in the United States, Italy and Spain and spanned the acute and convalescent phases of COVID-19. The material from the prospective study consisted of cDNA or gDNA derived from T cells, B-cell-depleted T cells, or PBMCs. The dataset comprised deeply sampled blood TCRbeta repertoires from subjects exposed to, actively infected with, or recovered from COVID-19. The repertoires were released in a freely available public database intended as a resource for research on the immune response to SARS-CoV-2. The samples were drawn from the first 160 participants of the ongoing ImmuneRACE study and from over 950 subjects provided by 6 global collaborators. The sample metadata nearly always contained a de-identified subject ID, COVID-19 status, age in years and sex. Where available, HLA class I and class II types were taken from metadata supplied by the sample provider and were not determined by assay-based typing.

V is shortened by 5 bases, J by 5 bases, and the region joining them spans 12 bases. Via the germline V gene, CDR1 is SGHAT and CDR2 FQNNGV. Its CDR3 holds 14 amino acids, cysteine through phenylalanine. Only CDR3 DNA remains: 42 bases, in frame from the first base. A note on this clone: Its binding antigen is unknown. No much larger clone exists at a distance of one base, and base qualities are not known.

TCRbeta CDR3 regions were amplified from genomic DNA by means of the immunoSEQ Assay, a bias-controlled multiplex PCR. Regarding the original processing steps: The number of nucleated cells in each sample was estimated from the amplification of reference gene primers within the assay. Sequence reads were collapsed and filtered to measure the absolute abundance of every unique TCRbeta CDR3 rearrangement. For each sample, productive Simpson clonality was calculated as the square root of Simpson's diversity index over productive rearrangements. This immuneACCESS table, as held by TCRdb, lists in-frame sequences with V and J called but not all clones. Of the missing ones, under half trace to an unresolved V gene in checked studies; the others have no known cause. V and J calls and clone size follow that table, whereas D and trimming were derived from the DNA. Here the sample has about 140,000 clones; 75% to 85% occur a single time. Roughly 2.9% of the sample belongs to the ten largest clones.

Summary of the overall study and its limitations: Clinical and demographic metadata were provided uncurated, with the amount varying by source and participant.

Collaborating institutions collected whole blood in K2EDTA tubes following their own protocols. For TCRbeta analysis, collaborators shipped samples in one of three forms: frozen whole blood, isolated PBMCs, or DNA extracted from either of those sample types. The sample taken for sequencing was peripheral blood. This TCR was recovered from a man aged 45-65 years with acute or convalescent COVID-19. The sequence is built from TRBV11-2 and TRBJ2-2; TRBD1 could be the D gene, as 5 bases match. The DNA sequence is TGTGCCAGCAGCCATTTAAGGGGTACCGGGGAGCTGTTTTTT. Translated, it reads CASSHLRGTGELFF.